A selection of T cell receptor beta chains follows, all from one sample in a study of blood T cell repertoires in COVID-19. Some clones are missing from TCRdb's copy, which holds only in-frame ones; the method was immunoSEQ multiplex PCR. The sample lists 200,000 to 250,000 clones; about 92% were seen once. Material for sequencing was peripheral blood. The receptors originated from a young man with acute or convalescent COVID-19. Each CDR3 is given with its conserved first and last residue. D genes are given only for firm matches. Size tells how often a clone was seen (once, few, many) or the class of an expanded clone, and some rows leave it out.

size	V	D	J	CDR3	DNA
.	TRBV6-5	TRBD1	TRBJ2-7	CASNRDRGAFEQYF	TGTGCCAGCAATAGGGACAGGGGGGCGTTCGAGCAGTACTTC
.	TRBV5-1	.	TRBJ1-2	CASSRGQPPYGYTF	TGCGCCAGCAGCCGAGGACAGCCCCCGTATGGCTACACCTTC
.	TRBV15	.	TRBJ1-1	CATSRGRAGSTEAFF	TGTGCCACCAGCAGAGGGAGGGCGGGGAGCACTGAAGCTTTCTTT
.	TRBV30	.	TRBJ1-2	CARKQSGGGGYTF	TGTGCCCGAAAGCAGAGTGGGGGGGGTGGCTACACCTTC
.	TRBV9	.	TRBJ2-5	CASSATQGGTQYF	TGTGCCAGCAGCGCGACTCAAGGAGGGACCCAGTACTTC
once	TRBV2	.	TRBJ2-1	CASSGETGSANEQFF	TGTGCCAGCAGCGGGGAGACGGGTTCGGCCAATGAGCAGTTCTTC
.	TRBV7-9	.	TRBJ2-7	CASSLAGPYEQYF	TGTGCCAGCAGCTTAGCGGGGCCCTACGAGCAGTACTTC
.	TRBV28	.	TRBJ1-3	CASHLRGGSGNTIYF	TGTGCCAGCCACCTCCGGGGGGGCTCTGGAAACACCATATATTTT
.	TRBV14	TRBD1	TRBJ2-7	CASSQVFGTGNYEQYF	TGTGCCAGCAGCCAAGTATTTGGGACAGGGAACTACGAGCAGTACTTC
.	TRBV6-6	TRBD2	TRBJ2-3	CASSYPGTSGTDTQYF	TGTGCCAGCAGTTACCCGGGGACTAGCGGGACAGATACGCAGTATTTT